The 2 T cell receptor beta chains below all came from one sample that was sequenced in a study of T cell responses to AZD1222 COVID-19 vaccine. Some clones are missing from TCRdb's copy, which holds only in-frame ones; the method was immunoSEQ multiplex PCR. The data contain approximately 140,000 clones, 90% to 95% of them singletons. Sequencing used peripheral blood, obtained on day 0 of AZD1222 vaccination. These receptors were collected from an adult in good health.

The chain links TRBV30 to TRBJ2-2; D not certain. The V end was cut by 0 bases, the J end by 3 bases, with 2 bases between. CDR1 and CDR2 (germline): GTSNPN, SVGIG (reference sequence). The CDR3 totals 12 residues. CDR3 region: CAWSVYTGELFF. CDR3 DNA sequence: TGTGCCTGGAGTGTTTACACCGGGGAGCTGTTTTTT.

The V gene is TRBV6-2 or TRBV6-3, the J gene TRBJ1-1, with D hard to call. Trimming stripped 0 bases from V and 1 base from J, with 6 bases between. Germline loops: CDR1 MNHEY, CDR2 SVGEGT. The CDR3 is made up of 14 amino acids. CDR3 protein: CASSYSERNTEAFF. The DNA for the CDR3 is TGTGCCAGCAGTTACTCTGAACGGAACACTGAAGCTTTCTTT.